This TCR beta chain was sequenced during a study of cytomegalovirus exposure and HLA in healthy donors. PCR amplification relied on 60 Vbeta primers (plus 13 Jbeta primers). Authors' data handling: Among the unique TCR beta chains that a later analysis counted, 70 million to 85 million in all, some 10 million were shared. Data came from immunoSEQ multiplex PCR; TCRdb stores just in-frame clones and leaves some out. V and J calls and clone size are given by that table; D and trimming were obtained from the DNA. The sample has over 100,000 clones, around 70% seen once; the top ten hold 8% to 9.5%. Study-wide results and limits: CMV serostatus stood as the only immune exposure information on hand. In a later analysis, V- and J-gene trimming of beta chains associated with a DCLRE1C missense variant, replicated independently. The likely explanation for a cluster of highly shared sequence variants was sequencing artifact.

Remarks on this clone: Its antigen is unknown.

V was shortened by 3 bases and J by 5 bases, with 9 bases between the two germline ends. Per germline, CDR1 SGHTA and CDR2 FQGTGA. This CDR3 is built from 13 residues. The J gene is TRBJ2-3, the V gene TRBV7-3, with D maybe TRBD2 (5 bases). The specimen sequenced was PBMCs. The sequence derives from a man between 25 and 39 years old in good health and CMV-seropositive. DNA of the CDR3: TGTGCCAGCAGCTTCAGAGAGGGAGATACGCAGTATTTT. This codes for CASSFREGDTQYF.